The 10 T cell receptor beta chains in this list originate from one sample, sequenced in a study of shared clonotypes between healthy human individuals. Clones were read by immunoSEQ multiplex PCR, and TCRdb kept only the in-frame ones, dropping some. The data hold hundreds of thousands of clones, with roughly 73% observed a single time. Material: memory CD4+ T cells sorted from blood. As to subset: CD45RA-negative fraction. The receptors shown here come from a woman in her 30s in good health.

This chain joins TRBV5-1 and TRBJ2-7; D perhaps matches TRBD2 (5 bases). Germline V CDR1 and CDR2: SGHRS, YFSETQ. V lost 0 bases and J 2 bases, leaving 12 bases between the germline ends. The CDR3 runs to 15 residues. The CDR3 sequence is CASSLVGGPTYEQYF. As DNA, the CDR3 is TGCGCCAGCAGCTTGGTCGGCGGGCCCACCTACGAGCAGTACTTC.

The genes are TRBV5-6 and TRBJ2-2, with 10 nucleotides matching TRBD2. The V segment lost 1 base and the J segment 1 base; nucleotides outside the gene matches: 1. Germline CDR1 reads SGHDT; CDR2 reads YYEEEE. The CDR3 sequence is 16 residues long. The CDR3 here is CASSLRTSGNTGELFF. In DNA form, the CDR3 reads TGTGCCAGCAGCTTGCGGACTAGCGGGAACACCGGGGAGCTGTTTTTT.

This chain joins TRBV6-1 and TRBJ2-7, with D tentatively TRBD1 (5 bases). Trimming left V 4 bases short and J 5 bases short, with 15 bases between. The CDR3 has 14 residues. CDR1 and CDR2 (germline): MNHNS, SASEGT. In DNA, the CDR3 is TGTGCCAGCAGTGGGGGTGGGGCGTTGGACGAGCAGTACTTC. Protein sequence: CASSGGGALDEQYF.

The gene calls are TRBV9 and TRBJ2-7; D is possibly TRBD1 (6 bases). CDR1 is SGDLS, CDR2 YYNGEE, per germline. There are 15 residues in the CDR3. Trimming shortened V by 3 bases and J by 3 bases, and 16 bases separated the two germline ends. CDR3 residues: CASSATPRGIYEQYF. As DNA, the CDR3 is TGTGCCAGCAGCGCCACCCCCAGGGGAATCTACGAGCAGTACTTC.

This chain connects TRBV11-3 to TRBJ2-7; TRBD2 agrees at 7 bases. J lost 5 bases, V lost 3 bases, and 10 bases had no gene match. The CDR3 is made up of 15 amino acids. CDR1 is SGHNT, CDR2 YENEEA, per germline. CDR3 sequence reads: CASSFGAGASHEQYF. Here the CDR3 DNA reads TGTGCCAGCAGCTTTGGGGCGGGAGCGAGCCACGAGCAGTACTTC.

The chain carries TRBV27 and TRBJ2-7; TRBD2 might be the D (5 bases). The CDR3 runs 15 residues. Germline lookup yields CDR1 MNHEY and CDR2 SMNVEV (reference sequence). V shed 6 bases and J shed 0 bases, with 15 bases lying between them. This chain's CDR3 is CASRPVGGRSYEQYF. CDR3 DNA: TGTGCCAGCAGGCCGGTCGGAGGTCGCTCCTACGAGCAGTACTTC.

The J gene is TRBJ2-1, the V gene TRBV11-2; possibly TRBD1 for D (6 bases). V was cut by 1 base and J by 10 bases, with 11 bases left in between. The CDR3 runs to 13 residues. Germline lookup yields CDR1 SGHAT and CDR2 FQNNGV. The CDR3 DNA reads as TGTGCCAGCAGCTTAGGGCCGGACAGAGAGCAGTTCTTC. Amino acid sequence: CASSLGPDREQFF.

The chain carries TRBV6-1 and TRBJ2-3; TRBD1 aligns across 7 bases. This CDR3 contains 16 residues. With V trimmed by 4 bases and J by 5 bases, 12 bases remained unmatched. Germline CDR1 reads MNHNS; CDR2 reads SASEGT. CDR3 nucleotide sequence: TGTGCCAGCAGTGGTTCCGGGACAGTCGATGAAGATACGCAGTATTTT. It encodes CASSGSGTVDEDTQYF.

As concerns this clone: Within the sample, other DNA sequences also encode this same CDR3. The chain links TRBV28 to TRBJ2-3; maybe TRBD2 (5 bases). Trimming took off 9 bases at V and 0 bases at J, with 7 bases between the two ends. The CDR3 runs to 12 residues. Germline lookup yields CDR1 MDHEN and CDR2 SYDVKM. CDR3 DNA sequence: TGTGCCAGTTCGGGGAGCACAGATACGCAGTATTTT. Protein: CASSGSTDTQYF.

The V gene is TRBV28, the J gene TRBJ2-5; D might be TRBD1 or TRBD2, each matching 5 bases. This CDR3 comprises 15 residues. Germline CDR1 and CDR2: MDHEN and SYDVKM. The ends were cut back, 5 bases at V and 5 bases at J, with 18 bases in the middle. Written as DNA, the CDR3 is TGTGCCAGCAGTACAGGAGGATCTGCTTTCGAGACCCAGTACTTC. Its protein is CASSTGGSAFETQYF.